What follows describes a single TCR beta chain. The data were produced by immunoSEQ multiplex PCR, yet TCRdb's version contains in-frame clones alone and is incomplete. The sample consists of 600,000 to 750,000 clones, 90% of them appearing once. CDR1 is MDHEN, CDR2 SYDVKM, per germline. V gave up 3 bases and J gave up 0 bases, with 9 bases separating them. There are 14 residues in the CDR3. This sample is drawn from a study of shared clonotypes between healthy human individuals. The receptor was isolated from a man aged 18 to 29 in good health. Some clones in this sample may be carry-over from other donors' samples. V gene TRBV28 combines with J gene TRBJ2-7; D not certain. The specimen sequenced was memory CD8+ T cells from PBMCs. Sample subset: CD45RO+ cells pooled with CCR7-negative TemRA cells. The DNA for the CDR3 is TGTGCCAGCAGTTTTCCCAGGAGCTCCTACGAGCAGTACTTC. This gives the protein CASSFPRSSYEQYF. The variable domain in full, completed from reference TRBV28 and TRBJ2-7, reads DVKVTQSSRYLVKRTGEKVFLECVQDMDHENMFWYRQDPGLGLRLIYFSYDVKMKEKGDIPEGYSVSREKKERFSLILESASTNQTSMYLCASSFPRSSYEQYFGPGTRLTVT.